The 21 T cell receptor beta chains below come from one sample, sequenced in a study of blood T cell repertoires in COVID-19. The assay was immunoSEQ multiplex PCR, and TCRdb's table has in-frame clones only and misses some. The sample has around 260,000 clones, 80% to 85% seen once. The sequenced sample consisted of peripheral blood. The receptors stem from a person aged 65-85 years with COVID-19, enrolled during active disease.

The chain uses TRBV28 and TRBJ1-1; 7 bases line up with TRBD1. Germline values: CDR1 MDHEN, CDR2 SYDVKM. J was trimmed by 1 base and V by 7 bases; bases with no gene match: 6. The CDR3 covers 14 residues. CDR3 DNA: TGTGCCAGCAAACAAGGGGGCGAGAACACTGAAGCTTTCTTT. Translating it yields CASKQGGENTEAFF.

The chain links TRBV4-1 to TRBJ1-1, with 8 bases that match TRBD1. The CDR3 covers 18 residues. Per the germline V gene, CDR1 is MGHRA and CDR2 is YSYEKL. The V and J ends lost 0 bases and 4 bases, in that order; junction bases with no gene match: 13. The CDR3 nucleotides are TGCGCCAGCAGCCAAGAGAGAGGACAGGGCATTATTAGCACTGAAGCTTTCTTT. This codes for CASSQERGQGIISTEAFF.

The V call is TRBV27, the J call TRBJ2-7; D might be TRBD1 (5 bases). This CDR3 contains 15 residues. Trimming cost V 4 bases and J 2 bases, with 15 bases left between them. The germline V gene encodes CDR1 MNHEY and CDR2 SMNVEV (reference sequence). CDR3 nucleotide sequence: TGTGCCAGCAGTTCCATCAGGGTTCCGCCCTACGAGCAGTACTTC. Its translation is CASSSIRVPPYEQYF.

The rearrangement uses TRBV14 and TRBJ1-4; 11 nucleotides line up with TRBD1. Losses at the gene ends were 5 bases for V and 8 bases for J; bases not matched to a gene: 10. CDR1 SGHDN and CDR2 FVKESK come from the germline V gene. This CDR3 has 16 amino acids. The CDR3 sequence is CASSSLGQGGDEKLFF. The CDR3 DNA reads TGTGCCAGCAGCTCCCTGGGACAGGGGGGAGACGAAAAACTGTTTTTT.

V and J are TRBV4-2 and TRBJ1-6; unclear D gene. The germline V gene has CDR1 LGHNA and CDR2 YNFKEQ. This CDR3 spans 14 amino acids. The V end lost 0 bases, the J end lost 8 bases, and 8 bases lay between the germline ends. DNA for the CDR3: TGTGCCAGCAGCCAAGATATAATCGATTCACCCCTCCACTTT. Protein sequence: CASSQDIIDSPLHF.

This chain links TRBV18 with TRBJ1-5, with no clear D. The CDR3 is 15 amino acids. From germline, CDR1 is KGHSH and CDR2 LQKENI. V lost 2 bases, J lost 2 bases, and 10 bases lay in between. In DNA, the CDR3 is TGTGCCAGCTCACCATCGGGGTCTCGCAATCAGCCCCAGCATTTT. Translated, it gives CASSPSGSRNQPQHF.

This rearrangement joins TRBV6-5 to TRBJ1-2, with 7 bases that match TRBD1. V was clipped by 6 bases and J by 8 bases; unmatched bases: 12. The germline V gene has CDR1 MNHEY and CDR2 SVGAGI. This CDR3 is built from 14 residues. The CDR3 sequence: CASRIPGTAQGYTF. The CDR3 nucleotides read TGTGCCAGCAGAATCCCCGGGACAGCCCAGGGCTACACCTTC.

This sequence joins TRBV7-2 and TRBJ1-2, with TRBD1 matching over 9 bases. The CDR3 length is 15 residues. The V gene end was trimmed by 1 base and the J gene end by 3 bases; junction bases not matched to a gene: 3. In germline, CDR1 is SGHTA, CDR2 FQGNSA. The CDR3 nucleotides are TGTGCCAGCAGCTTAGGAACAGGGGGCGACTATGGCTACACCTTC. Its translation is CASSLGTGGDYGYTF.

V usage is TRBV7-9 and J usage is TRBJ1-5, with a weak D call TRBD1 (6 bases). With 1 base removed from V and 3 bases from J, the gap between germline ends came to 13 bases. The CDR3 has 16 residues. Germline assignment: CDR1 SEHNR and CDR2 FQNEAQ (reference sequence). As DNA, the CDR3 is TGTGCCAGCAGCTTAGGGGTCGGGGGGCCCAATCAGCCCCAGCATTTT. Protein: CASSLGVGGPNQPQHF.

The chain joins TRBV6-5 to TRBJ1-5; perhaps TRBD1 as D (6 bases). The CDR3 runs to 14 residues. Trimming stripped 2 bases from V and 5 bases from J, with 10 bases between. Per the germline V gene, CDR1 is MNHEY and CDR2 is SVGAGI. CDR3 amino acids: CASSYAGVDQPQHF. CDR3 nucleotide sequence: TGTGCCAGCAGTTACGCAGGGGTGGATCAGCCCCAGCATTTT.

CDR3 protein: CASSRPGQGYEQYF. CDR3 coding DNA: TGTGCCAGCAGCCGTCCGGGACAGGGTTACGAGCAGTACTTC. The rearrangement links TRBV6-2 or TRBV6-3 to TRBJ2-7, with 9 nucleotides matching TRBD1. V lost 6 bases to trimming and J lost 4 bases; unmatched junction nucleotides: 7. Germline V gene lookup returns CDR1 MNHEY and CDR2 SVGEGT. CDR3 size: 14 residues.

The rearrangement uses TRBV29-1 and TRBJ1-2; tentatively, D is TRBD1 (5 bases). This CDR3 has 12 amino acids. Deletions cut 3 bases from V and 4 bases from J, with 9 bases between. Germline V gene sequence: CDR1 SQVTM, CDR2 ANQGSEA. Written as DNA, the CDR3 is TGCAGCGTTGAGGTAGGGGCCTATGGCTACACCTTC. Translating it yields CSVEVGAYGYTF.

The chain employs TRBV5-8 and TRBJ1-2; D may be TRBD1 (5 bases). V was trimmed by 4 bases and J by 4 bases, leaving 11 bases between them. Germline V gene sequence: CDR1 SGHTS, CDR2 YDEGEE. The CDR3 sequence is 13 residues long. This CDR3 is CASSLTGVYGYTF. The CDR3, as DNA: TGTGCCAGCAGCCTTACGGGGGTCTATGGCTACACCTTC.

The rearrangement joins TRBV19 to TRBJ2-2; 9 bases align to TRBD1. J lost 7 bases, V lost 5 bases, and 5 bases had no gene match. This CDR3 spans 14 amino acids. The germline CDR1 and CDR2 sequences are LNHDA and SQIVND (reference sequence). For the CDR3, the DNA is TGTGCCAGTAGTTTACAGGGGGCGGACGGGGAGCTGTTTTTT. Translating it yields CASSLQGADGELFF.

The V gene is TRBV5-1, the J gene TRBJ2-3, with 7 bases lining up with TRBD2. The J segment lost 4 bases and the V segment lost 0 bases, leaving 5 bases of the junction unmatched. CDR3 length: 15 amino acids. Germline CDR1 reads SGHRS; CDR2 reads YFSETQ. CDR3 sequence reads: CASSLGLGGSDTQYF. The CDR3 bases are TGCGCCAGCAGCTTGGGTCTCGGGGGGTCAGATACGCAGTATTTT.

The rearrangement joins TRBV3-1 (or the pseudogene TRBV3-2) to TRBJ1-1; D is unresolved. Between the trimmed V and J ends, which lost 0 bases and 7 bases, there was a span of 6 bases. CDR3 length: 12 amino acids. Germline V gives CDR1 LGHDT, CDR2 YNNKEL (reference sequence). DNA for the CDR3: TGTGCCAGCAGCCAAGATCGGAGTGAAGCTTTCTTT. This gives the protein CASSQDRSEAFF.

The chain recombines TRBV5-8 with TRBJ2-2; 7 bases are a match to TRBD1. This CDR3 has 20 residues. V trimming: 4 bases; J trimming: 1 base; junction bases outside the gene matches: 19. CDR1 is SGHTS, CDR2 YDEGEE, per germline. The CDR3 protein is CASSGGPDRQLIWNTGELFF. CDR3 DNA: TGTGCCAGCAGCGGGGGCCCGGACAGGCAACTTATTTGGAACACCGGGGAGCTGTTTTTT.

The chain joins TRBV5-6 to TRBJ1-3; D might be TRBD1 (5 bases). Between the trimmed V and J ends, which lost 0 bases and 4 bases, there was a span of 8 bases. The CDR3 extends over 14 amino acids. Per germline, CDR1 SGHDT and CDR2 YYEEEE. The CDR3 nucleotides read TGTGCCAGCAGCTTGGCAGGGCTGGGAAACACCATATATTTT. This codes for CASSLAGLGNTIYF.

The rearrangement joins TRBV19 to TRBJ2-1, with a possible D match to TRBD1 (6 bases). The CDR3 is made up of 15 amino acids. Germline V gene sequence: CDR1 LNHDA, CDR2 SQIVND (reference sequence). Trimming removed 3 bases from V and 8 bases from J, with 17 bases in between. In DNA form, the CDR3 reads TGTGCCAGTAGTATCCCAGGGGTAGTGGTGGATGAGCAGTTCTTC. Its protein product is CASSIPGVVVDEQFF.

V is TRBV7-3 and J is TRBJ2-7, with D possibly being TRBD2 (6 bases). The germline CDR1 and CDR2 sequences are SGHTA and FQGTGA. The length of the CDR3 is 14 residues. The V and J ends lost 2 bases and 3 bases respectively, with 11 bases between them. CDR3 loop: CASSLDAGSYEQYF. The CDR3 nucleotides read TGTGCCAGCAGCTTAGACGCGGGGAGCTACGAGCAGTACTTC.

This sequence joins TRBV20-1 and TRBJ2-1; 8 bases agree with TRBD1. J lost 3 bases, V lost 3 bases, and 7 bases had no gene match. CDR3 length: 15 residues. Germline CDR1 DFQATT, CDR2 SNEGSKA (reference sequence). CDR3 sequence: CSASLTGVFYNEQFF. In DNA form, the CDR3 reads TGCAGTGCTAGTCTGACAGGGGTTTTCTACAATGAGCAGTTCTTC.